This section outlines one T cell receptor beta chain sequence together with its context. These data originate in a study of T cells in Graves' hyperthyroidism and ophthalmopathy. The investigators amplified TCR beta CDR3 regions from RNA transcripts. During a first-round RT-PCR of the TCR CDR3, the HTBI primer set was used. TCRdb ran MiXCR on the multiplex PCR reads and lists one entry per CDR3 protein. This sample has about 640,000 distinct CDR3 sequences, with just under 45% found just once. The germline V gene has CDR1 SEHNR and CDR2 FQNEAQ (reference sequence). Trimming removed 3 bases from V and 7 bases from J, with 10 bases in between. This CDR3 spans 12 amino acids.

The chain carries TRBV7-9 and TRBJ2-7; a weak D match, TRBD1 (5 bases). Specimen: peripheral blood or thyroid tissue (not recorded which). The receptor was isolated from an adult man with Graves' disease, either hyperthyroidism or ophthalmopathy (not recorded which). The CDR3 reads CASSLGYREQYF. The CDR3 bases are TGTGCCAGCAGCTTGGGGTACAGGGAGCAGTACTTC.